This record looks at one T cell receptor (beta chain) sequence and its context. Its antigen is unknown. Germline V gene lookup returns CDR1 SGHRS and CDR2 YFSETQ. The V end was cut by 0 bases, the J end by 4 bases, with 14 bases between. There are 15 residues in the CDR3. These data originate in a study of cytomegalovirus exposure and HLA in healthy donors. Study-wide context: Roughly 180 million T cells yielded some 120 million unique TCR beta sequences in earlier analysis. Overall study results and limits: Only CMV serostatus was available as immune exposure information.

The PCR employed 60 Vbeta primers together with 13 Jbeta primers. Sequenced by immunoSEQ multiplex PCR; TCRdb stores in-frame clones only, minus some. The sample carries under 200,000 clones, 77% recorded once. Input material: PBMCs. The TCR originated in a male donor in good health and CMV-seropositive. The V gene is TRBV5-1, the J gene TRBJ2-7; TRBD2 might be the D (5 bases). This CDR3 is CASSLAERREYEQYF. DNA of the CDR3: TGCGCCAGCAGCTTGGCTGAGCGACGGGAATACGAGCAGTACTTC. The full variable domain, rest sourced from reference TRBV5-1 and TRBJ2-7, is KAGVTQTPRYLIKTRGQQVTLSCSPISGHRSVSWYQQTPGQGLQFLFEYFSETQRNKGNFPGRFSGRQFSNSRSEMNVSTLELGDSALYLCASSLAERREYEQYFGPGTRLTVT.